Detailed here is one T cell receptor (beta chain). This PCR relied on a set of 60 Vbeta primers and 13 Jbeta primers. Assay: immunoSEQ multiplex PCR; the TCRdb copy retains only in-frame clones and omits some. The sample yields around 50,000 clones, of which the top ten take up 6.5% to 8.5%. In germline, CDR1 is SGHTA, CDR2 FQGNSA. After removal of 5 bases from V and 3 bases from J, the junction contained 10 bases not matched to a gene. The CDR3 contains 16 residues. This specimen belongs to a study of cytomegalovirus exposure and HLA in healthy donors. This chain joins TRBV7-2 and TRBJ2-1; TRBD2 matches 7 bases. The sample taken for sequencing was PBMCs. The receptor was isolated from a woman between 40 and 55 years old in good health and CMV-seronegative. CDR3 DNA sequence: TGTGCCAGCAGCCTTCACATGTCGGGAGGCTACAATGAGCAGTTCTTC. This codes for CASSLHMSGGYNEQFF.